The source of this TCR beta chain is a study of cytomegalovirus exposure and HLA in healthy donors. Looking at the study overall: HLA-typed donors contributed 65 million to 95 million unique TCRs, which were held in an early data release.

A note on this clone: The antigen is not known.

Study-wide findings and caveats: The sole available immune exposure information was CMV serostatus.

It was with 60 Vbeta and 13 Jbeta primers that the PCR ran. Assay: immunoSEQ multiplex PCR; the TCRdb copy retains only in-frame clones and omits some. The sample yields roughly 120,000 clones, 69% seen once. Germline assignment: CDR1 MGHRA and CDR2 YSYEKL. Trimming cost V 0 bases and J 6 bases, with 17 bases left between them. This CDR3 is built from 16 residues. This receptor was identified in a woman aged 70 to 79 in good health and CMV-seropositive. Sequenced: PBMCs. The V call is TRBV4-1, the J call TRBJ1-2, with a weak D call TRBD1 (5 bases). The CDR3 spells CASSQDQQVDIDGYTF. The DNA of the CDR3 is TGCGCCAGCAGCCAAGATCAACAGGTTGACATCGATGGCTACACCTTC.